One sample yielded the 29 T cell receptor beta chains listed below, sequenced in a study of cytomegalovirus exposure and HLA in healthy donors. With 60 Vbeta and 13 Jbeta primers, the PCR was carried out. Sequenced by immunoSEQ multiplex PCR; TCRdb stores in-frame clones only, minus some. The sample lists roughly 180,000 clones; approximately 85% were seen once. The sample consisted of PBMCs. The receptors were sampled from a man younger than 35 in good health and CMV-seropositive.

CDR3 residues: CASSHRTGPQETQYF. CDR3 coding DNA: TGTGCCAGCAGCCATCGGACAGGGCCCCAAGAGACCCAGTACTTC. The V call is TRBV5-8, the J call TRBJ2-5, with 8 bases identical to TRBD1. With V trimmed by 4 bases and J by 1 base, 6 bases remained unmatched. The CDR3 extends over 15 amino acids. The germline gives CDR1 SGHTS, CDR2 YDEGEE.

This clone appeared a few times. The chain links TRBV5-1 to TRBJ1-4; maybe TRBD1 (6 bases). CDR1 and CDR2 (germline): SGHRS, YFSETQ. The CDR3 sequence is 15 residues long. V was pared by 4 bases and J by 8 bases, with 18 bases between. CDR3 sequence reads: CASSLQQGTLEKLFF. For the CDR3, the DNA is TGCGCCAGCAGCCTCCAACAGGGCACCCTAGAAAAACTGTTTTTT.

The rearrangement joins TRBV5-1 to TRBJ2-1; D ambiguous. V lost 3 bases to trimming and J lost 4 bases, with 8 bases between them. The CDR3 has 13 amino acids. The germline V gene has CDR1 SGHRS and CDR2 YFSETQ. CDR3 sequence (DNA): TGCGCCAGCAGCTCAGACATTTACAATGAGCAGTTCTTC. Amino acids: CASSSDIYNEQFF. The full variable domain, in which reference TRBV5-1 and TRBJ2-1 provide the parts outside the CDR3, is KAGVTQTPRYLIKTRGQQVTLSCSPISGHRSVSWYQQTPGQGLQFLFEYFSETQRNKGNFPGRFSGRQFSNSRSEMNVSTLELGDSALYLCASSSDIYNEQFFGPGTRLTVL.

V is TRBV5-1 and J is TRBJ2-5; 8 bases agree with TRBD2. Germline CDR1 SGHRS, CDR2 YFSETQ. The V gene end was trimmed by 2 bases and the J gene end by 5 bases; junction bases not matched to a gene: 8. There are 15 residues in the CDR3. CDR3 loop: CASSLTLAGQETQYF. The CDR3 nucleotides are TGCGCCAGCAGCTTAACATTAGCGGGGCAGGAGACCCAGTACTTC. The variable domain in full, completed from reference TRBV5-1 and TRBJ2-5, reads KAGVTQTPRYLIKTRGQQVTLSCSPISGHRSVSWYQQTPGQGLQFLFEYFSETQRNKGNFPGRFSGRQFSNSRSEMNVSTLELGDSALYLCASSLTLAGQETQYFGPGTRLLVL.

The V gene is TRBV9, the J gene TRBJ2-3, with TRBD1 matching 10 bases. The V gene end was trimmed by 1 base and the J gene end by 4 bases; junction bases not matched to a gene: 9. The germline V gene has CDR1 SGDLS and CDR2 YYNGEE. The CDR3 is made up of 17 amino acids. The DNA of the CDR3 is TGTGCCAGCAGCGTATTGGACAGGGGGAGCGTACCAGATACGCAGTATTTT. Protein sequence: CASSVLDRGSVPDTQYF. Full variable domain (missing parts from reference TRBV9 and TRBJ2-3): DSGVTQTPKHLITATGQRVTLRCSPRSGDLSVYWYQQSLDQGLQFLIQYYNGEERAKGNILERFSAQQFPDLHSELNLSSLELGDSALYFCASSVLDRGSVPDTQYFGPGTRLTVL.

V gene TRBV5-4 combines with J gene TRBJ1-6, with D possibly being TRBD1 (5 bases). Between the trimmed V and J ends, which lost 3 bases and 0 bases, there was a span of 10 bases. Germline lookup yields CDR1 SGHNT and CDR2 YYREEE (reference sequence). This CDR3 spans 16 amino acids. Written as DNA, the CDR3 is TGTGCCAGCAGCTACCTGACAGCCTCCTATAATTCACCCCTCCACTTT. Amino acid sequence: CASSYLTASYNSPLHF.

The chain links TRBV6-5 to TRBJ1-5, with 10 bases identical to TRBD1. The CDR3 covers 13 residues. Germline loops: CDR1 MNHEY, CDR2 SVGAGI. J gave up 7 bases and V 6 bases, and 3 bases lay outside the gene matches. Here the CDR3 reads CASRRTGGQPQHF. In DNA, the CDR3 is TGTGCCAGCAGGAGGACAGGGGGACAGCCCCAGCATTTT.

The chain carries TRBV5-6 and TRBJ1-5, with 7 bases fitting TRBD1. CDR1 is SGHDT and CDR2 is YYEEEE in the germline V gene. Germline trimming cut 0 bases from V and 5 bases from J; bases unmatched to any gene: 2. The CDR3 is 14 residues long. The CDR3 sequence is CASSLVGTDQPQHF. The CDR3 DNA reads as TGTGCCAGCAGCTTGGTCGGGACAGATCAGCCCCAGCATTTT.

The chain has TRBV5-1 and TRBJ2-1; 9 nucleotides line up with TRBD1. The V gene end was trimmed by 3 bases and the J gene end by 2 bases; junction bases not matched to a gene: 6. CDR1 SGHRS and CDR2 YFSETQ come from the germline V gene. The CDR3 runs to 16 residues. CDR3 region: CASSSTTGGAYNEQFF. The CDR3 nucleotides read TGCGCCAGCAGCTCGACAACAGGGGGCGCCTACAATGAGCAGTTCTTC.

This clone was observed once. This rearrangement joins TRBV11-2 to TRBJ2-3; 8 bases map to TRBD2. The V gene end was trimmed by 8 bases and the J gene end by 6 bases; junction bases not matched to a gene: 19. This CDR3 has 17 amino acids. In germline, CDR1 is SGHAT, CDR2 FQNNGV. Here the CDR3 DNA reads TGTGCCAGCTCTGGGGCGGGCGGGGGGTCCCCCTGGGATACGCAGTATTTT. Translation gives CASSGAGGGSPWDTQYF.

This chain joins TRBV7-9 and TRBJ2-1; 9 bases line up with TRBD2. Germline V gene sequence: CDR1 SEHNR, CDR2 FQNEAQ (reference sequence). The junction had 11 bases not matched to a gene; V was cut back by 5 bases and J by 6 bases. CDR3 length equals 16 residues. The chain's CDR3 is CASSADSGGRGNEQFF. The DNA of the CDR3 is TGTGCCAGCAGCGCCGATAGCGGGGGCCGGGGCAATGAGCAGTTCTTC. Together with reference TRBV7-9 and TRBJ2-1, the CDR3 gives the full variable domain: DTGVSQNPRHKITKRGQNVTFRCDPISEHNRLYWYRQTLGQGPEFLTYFQNEAQLEKSRLLSDRFSAERPKGSFSTLEIQRTEQGDSAMYLCASSADSGGRGNEQFFGPGTRLTVL.

The chain links TRBV9 to TRBJ2-1; 10 bases fit TRBD2. Germline values: CDR1 SGDLS, CDR2 YYNGEE. The junction had 10 bases not matched to a gene; V was cut back by 5 bases and J by 8 bases. This CDR3 comprises 15 residues. The CDR3 loop reads CASSMAPGLAHEQFF. CDR3 DNA: TGTGCCAGCAGTATGGCCCCGGGACTAGCGCATGAGCAGTTCTTC.

The chain couples TRBV23-1 to TRBJ2-5, with 8 bases fitting TRBD2. TRBV23-1 is an open reading frame, and its role is uncertain. This CDR3 has 17 residues. Trimming removed 6 bases from V and 0 bases from J; junction bases left unmatched: 12. Here the CDR3 reads CASSRGRLARYQETQYF. CDR3 DNA: TGCGCCAGCAGCCGCGGACGACTAGCGCGGTACCAAGAGACCCAGTACTTC.

This chain uses TRBV5-1 with TRBJ1-1, with TRBD1 as a possible D gene (5 bases). The CDR3 extends over 15 amino acids. The germline CDR1 and CDR2 sequences are SGHRS and YFSETQ. V was cut by 3 bases and J by 1 base, with 13 bases left in between. The CDR3 loop is CASSYQGVGNTEAFF. Here the CDR3 DNA reads TGCGCCAGCAGCTATCAAGGGGTCGGGAACACTGAAGCTTTCTTT.

This clone showed up just a few times. The V call is TRBV4-3, the J call TRBJ2-7, with 7 bases lining up with TRBD1. V trimming: 2 bases; J trimming: 7 bases; junction bases outside the gene matches: 8. Germline values: CDR1 LGHNA, CDR2 YSLEER. The CDR3 runs to 14 residues. Here the CDR3 DNA reads TGCGCCAGCAGCCAATCCCTGAACAGGGGTGAGCAGTACTTC. Its protein is CASSQSLNRGEQYF.

The gene calls are TRBV10-1 and TRBJ2-7, with D possibly being TRBD1 (5 bases). The CDR3 is made up of 15 amino acids. Germline V gene sequence: CDR1 WNHNN, CDR2 SYGVQD (reference sequence). Trimming stripped 0 bases from V and 2 bases from J, with 11 bases between. The chain's CDR3 is CASSESGKGTYEQYF. The CDR3 bases are TGCGCCAGCAGTGAGTCCGGTAAGGGGACCTACGAGCAGTACTTC.

CDR3 sequence: CASSLTGGLDTEAFF. CDR3 nucleotides: TGTGCCAGCAGCTTGACAGGGGGCCTGGACACTGAAGCTTTCTTT. The chain uses TRBV11-3 and TRBJ1-1, with 10 bases that match TRBD1. Germline CDR1 SGHNT, CDR2 YENEEA. V lost 3 bases and J lost 3; bases outside the gene matches: 4. The CDR3 sequence is 15 residues long.

The table lists this clone with a count of one. CDR3 nucleotides: TGTGCCAGCAGCCTGACGGGGACAGCATCCTACGAGCAGTACTTC. This codes for CASSLTGTASYEQYF. The chain joins TRBV9 to TRBJ2-7; 7 bases are shared with TRBD1. J gave up 1 base and V 4 bases, and 8 bases lay outside the gene matches. This CDR3 comprises 15 residues. Germline V gene sequence: CDR1 SGDLS, CDR2 YYNGEE. The whole variable domain, remainder taken from reference TRBV9 and TRBJ2-7, is DSGVTQTPKHLITATGQRVTLRCSPRSGDLSVYWYQQSLDQGLQFLIQYYNGEERAKGNILERFSAQQFPDLHSELNLSSLELGDSALYFCASSLTGTASYEQYFGPGTRLTVT.

J is TRBJ2-5 and V is TRBV29-1; 12 positions match TRBD2. This CDR3 has 13 amino acids. Trimming cost V 4 bases and J 5 bases; bases outside gene matches: 2. Germline V gives CDR1 SQVTM, CDR2 ANQGSEA. CDR3: CSVAGTSGETQYF. CDR3 bases: TGCAGCGTTGCCGGGACTAGCGGGGAGACCCAGTACTTC.

This sequence joins TRBV29-1 and TRBJ2-3; 10 nucleotides agree with TRBD2. Trimming at V came to 7 bases and at J to 7 bases, leaving 8 bases not matched to a gene. The CDR3 spans 13 residues. Germline CDR1 and CDR2: SQVTM and ANQGSEA. CDR3 bases: TGCAGCGGGAGCGGGGGGGCCGGGAATACGCAGTATTTT. This codes for CSGSGGAGNTQYF.

The DNA for the CDR3 is TGCGCCAGCAGCCAAGGACAGGCGCACTCCTATAATTCACCCCTCCACTTT. It specifies CASSQGQAHSYNSPLHF. The rearrangement uses TRBV4-1 and TRBJ1-6; a possible D gene is TRBD1 (6 bases). Trimming took 1 base from V and 0 from J, leaving 10 bases between them. The CDR3 spans 17 residues. The germline CDR1 and CDR2 sequences are MGHRA and YSYEKL.

The chain uses TRBV6-5 and TRBJ1-2, with 8 bases identical to TRBD1. Trimming cost V 6 bases and J 6 bases; bases outside gene matches: 6. This CDR3 is 13 amino acids long. CDR1 MNHEY and CDR2 SVGAGI come from the germline V gene. CDR3 DNA: TGTGCCAGCAGACCCGACAGGGGTAATGGCTACACCTTC. This sequence encodes CASRPDRGNGYTF.

The CDR3 reads CASRIPGQGTEAFF. In DNA form, the CDR3 reads TGTGCCAGCAGGATCCCGGGACAGGGCACTGAAGCTTTCTTT. The V call is TRBV11-2, the J call TRBJ1-1; 9 bases map to TRBD1. Looked up from germline, CDR1 is SGHAT and CDR2 is FQNNGV. Trimming cost V 6 bases and J 4 bases; bases outside gene matches: 6. CDR3 size: 14 residues. Full variable domain (rest looked up from reference TRBV11-2 and TRBJ1-1): EAGVAQSPRYKIIEKRQSVAFWCNPISGHATLYWYQQILGQGPKLLIQFQNNGVVDDSQLPKDRFSAERLKGVDSTLKIQPAKLEDSAVYLCASRIPGQGTEAFFGQGTRLTVV.

The chain couples TRBV7-9 to TRBJ2-7; D uncertain. Trimming left V 5 bases short and J 1 base short, with 3 bases between. There are 11 residues in the CDR3. CDR1 is SEHNR and CDR2 is FQNEAQ in the germline V gene (reference sequence). The CDR3 DNA reads TGTGCCAGCAGCCTTTCCTACGAGCAGTACTTC. Protein product: CASSLSYEQYF.

Remarks on this clone: Compared with germline, one end of the junction differs, possibly owing to a read error. The genes are TRBV18 and TRBJ1-2, with 10 bases that match TRBD1. Looked up from germline, CDR1 is KGHSH and CDR2 is LQKENI. CDR3 length equals 15 residues. The CDR3 region is CASSAPDRGKSGYTF. The CDR3 coding sequence is TGTGCCAGCTCAGCACCGGACAGGGGGAAAAGTGGCTACACCTTC.

This chain links TRBV5-5 with TRBJ1-1, with D tentatively TRBD1 (6 bases). The V and J ends lost 3 bases and 5 bases respectively, with 17 bases between them. Germline assignment: CDR1 SGHKS and CDR2 YYEKEE (reference sequence). The CDR3 runs to 15 residues. The CDR3 loop is CASSSVKDSWTEAFF. In DNA form, the CDR3 reads TGTGCCAGCAGCTCAGTTAAGGACAGTTGGACTGAAGCTTTCTTT. The whole variable domain, remainder taken from reference TRBV5-5 and TRBJ1-1, is DAGVTQSPTHLIKTRGQQVTLRCSPISGHKSVSWYQQVLGQGPQFIFQYYEKEERGRGNFPDRFSARQFPNYSSELNVNALLLGDSALYLCASSSVKDSWTEAFFGQGTRLTVV.

The genes are TRBV19 and TRBJ2-5; maybe TRBD1 (5 bases). There are 15 residues in the CDR3. Germline V CDR1 and CDR2: LNHDA, SQIVND (reference sequence). V was cut by 3 bases and J by 5 bases, with 16 bases left in between. The CDR3 protein is CASSILDSRMETQYF. Written as DNA, the CDR3 is TGTGCCAGTAGTATCCTCGACAGTCGAATGGAGACCCAGTACTTC.

The chain uses TRBV15 and TRBJ1-1; D is uncertain. The germline V gene encodes CDR1 LNHNV and CDR2 YYDKDF (reference sequence). This CDR3 region has 13 residues. Trimming cost V 0 bases and J 8 bases, with 10 bases left between them. This CDR3 reads CATSRDQAREAFF. The CDR3 DNA follows: TGTGCCACCAGCAGAGATCAGGCCAGGGAAGCTTTCTTT. Supplemented by reference TRBV15 and TRBJ1-1, the full variable domain reads DAMVIQNPRYQVTQFGKPVTLSCSQTLNHNVMYWYQQKSSQAPKLLFHYYDKDFNNEADTPDNFQSRRPNTSFCFLDIRSPGLGDTAMYLCATSRDQAREAFFGQGTRLTVV.

The chain's CDR3 is CASSLAGGSTDTQYF. CDR3 nucleotide sequence: TGTGCCAGCAGCTTAGCCGGCGGCAGCACAGATACGCAGTATTTT. The chain couples TRBV7-2 to TRBJ2-3; D not resolved. Between the trimmed V and J ends, which lost 0 bases and 0 bases, there was a span of 7 bases. Germline lookup yields CDR1 SGHTA and CDR2 FQGNSA. The CDR3 length is 15 residues.